A single sample is the source of the 9 T cell receptor beta chains below, sequenced in a study of T cell responses to AZD1222 COVID-19 vaccine. TCRdb's table, derived via immunoSEQ multiplex PCR, lists solely in-frame clones and lacks some. The data contain 90,000 to 100,000 clones, 85% to 90% of them singletons. The sample here was peripheral blood, taken 28 days after the second AZD1222 dose. All receptors derive from an adult who received the AZD1222 COVID-19 vaccine.

The J gene is TRBJ1-2, the V gene TRBV7-3; D is ambiguous. The V and J ends lost 3 bases and 3 bases respectively, with 26 bases between them. Per germline, CDR1 SGHTA and CDR2 FQGTGA. The CDR3 is 19 amino acids. The CDR3 DNA reads TGTGCCAGCAGCTTGTTTTCTAGGGAAAAAGAACCAAAGGACTATGGCTACACCTTC. Translated, it gives CASSLFSREKEPKDYGYTF. Full variable domain (outside the CDR3, taken from reference TRBV7-3 and TRBJ1-2): GAGVSQTPSNKVTEKGKYVELRCDPISGHTALYWYRQSLGQGPEFLIYFQGTGAADDSGLPNDRFFAVRPEGSVSTLKIQRTERGDSAVYLCASSLFSREKEPKDYGYTFGSGTRLTVV.

This sequence joins TRBV3-1 (or the pseudogene TRBV3-2) and TRBJ2-7; D might be TRBD1 (6 bases). V dropped 4 bases and J dropped 4 bases, with 17 bases sitting between them. The CDR3 sequence is 15 residues long. Germline V CDR1 and CDR2: LGHDT, YNNKEL (reference sequence). The CDR3: CASSPLGTPTYEQYF. CDR3 DNA: TGTGCCAGCAGCCCCCTCGGGACACCAACTTACGAGCAGTACTTC.

The rearrangement joins TRBV3-1 (or the pseudogene TRBV3-2) to TRBJ1-1; D not resolved. In germline, CDR1 is LGHDT, CDR2 YNNKEL (reference sequence). The V end was cut by 6 bases, the J end by 1 base, with 6 bases between. The length of the CDR3 is 12 residues. The CDR3 DNA sequence: TGTGCCAGCAGGCTAGAGAACACTGAAGCTTTCTTT. As protein: CASRLENTEAFF.

The rearrangement uses TRBV29-1 and TRBJ1-1, with D unresolved. Germline CDR1 and CDR2: SQVTM and ANQGSEA. The ends were cut back, 7 bases at V and 6 bases at J, with 9 bases in the middle. This CDR3 has 10 amino acids. The CDR3 loop is CSALDSEAFF. CDR3 coding DNA: TGCAGCGCTCTGGACTCTGAAGCTTTCTTT.

CDR3 residues: CASSEGTGTEAFF. The CDR3 DNA reads TGTGCCAGCAGTGAGGGGACAGGGACTGAAGCTTTCTTT. The chain employs TRBV6-4 and TRBJ1-1; 9 positions match TRBD1. J was trimmed by 5 bases and V by 3 bases; bases with no gene match: 1. Germline CDR1 reads MRHNA; CDR2 reads SNTAGT. CDR3 size: 13 residues.

This clone was seen only a few times. CDR3 sequence: CASSLLYGDQAFF. CDR3 sequence (DNA): TGTGCCAGCAGTTTATTGTATGGGGACCAAGCTTTCTTT. The chain employs TRBV27 and TRBJ1-1; tentatively, D is TRBD1 (5 bases). This CDR3 has 13 amino acids. Germline V gene lookup returns CDR1 MNHEY and CDR2 SMNVEV (reference sequence). V gave up 1 base and J gave up 9 bases, with 12 bases separating them.

This chain uses TRBV5-6 with TRBJ2-1; D remains ambiguous. V gave up 0 bases and J gave up 4 bases, with 8 bases separating them. Germline CDR1 reads SGHDT; CDR2 reads YYEEEE. This CDR3 is 14 amino acids long. For the CDR3, the DNA is TGTGCCAGCAGCTTGGTCGGCCGTTACAATGAGCAGTTCTTC. It translates to CASSLVGRYNEQFF.

The gene calls are TRBV19 and TRBJ1-1, with D maybe TRBD1 (5 bases). Trimming stripped 8 bases from V and 0 bases from J, with 10 bases between. This CDR3 contains 13 residues. CDR1 and CDR2 from the germline V gene are LNHDA and SQIVND (reference sequence). CDR3 sequence reads: CASSTGMNTEAFF. The CDR3 DNA reads TGTGCCAGTTCAACAGGCATGAACACTGAAGCTTTCTTT.

The chain is built from TRBV30 and TRBJ2-7, with 7 positions matching TRBD1. V lost 3 bases to trimming and J lost 6 bases; unmatched junction nucleotides: 11. Germline CDR1 is GTSNPN and CDR2 is SVGIG (reference sequence). This CDR3 contains 14 residues. The CDR3 is CAWSDPIRDSEQYF. As DNA, the CDR3 is TGTGCCTGGAGCGATCCCATCCGGGACAGCGAGCAGTACTTC.